This TCR beta chain derives from a study of cytomegalovirus exposure and HLA in healthy donors. General study results and limits: Across donors, most TCRs were seen rarely, yet some public ones were widespread. High sensitivity and specificity were reportedly achieved when the classifier diagnosed cytomegalovirus status.

Primers: 60 Vbeta forward and 13 Jbeta reverse. The method was immunoSEQ multiplex PCR; TCRdb's version includes in-frame clones alone and lacks a portion of them. The sample consists of some 100,000 clones, 84% of them appearing once. The CDR3 extends over 15 amino acids. Germline values: CDR1 MNHNY, CDR2 SVGAGI (reference sequence). V shed 7 bases and J shed 6 bases, with 21 bases lying between them. The sample holds one count of this clone. Its antigen is still unknown. The clonotype was recovered from a woman younger than 35 in good health and CMV-seronegative. Sequencing was performed on PBMCs. The rearrangement uses TRBV6-6 and TRBJ1-1, with D possibly being TRBD1 (5 bases). CDR3 sequence reads: CASIIMGGTPAEAFF. The CDR3 nucleotides are TGTGCCAGCATCATCATGGGAGGGACCCCCGCTGAAGCTTTCTTT.